One and the same sample provided the 8 T cell receptor beta chains below, sequenced in a study of long-term antiretroviral therapy in people with HIV. immunoSEQ v3.0 was run at survey level. The table came from immunoSEQ multiplex PCR; TCRdb's copy has only in-frame clones and leaves some out. This table has about 21,000 clones, more than 75% appearing once. The specimen comprised unsorted PBMCs, sampled 2.3 years after starting antiretroviral therapy. The receptors stem from a man aged 60 to 69 with HIV.

This clone appeared a few times. V and J are TRBV28 and TRBJ2-7, with 10 bases that match TRBD1. With V trimmed by 4 bases and J by 3 bases, 3 bases remained unmatched. CDR1 and CDR2 (germline): MDHEN, SYDVKM. This CDR3 is 14 amino acids long. The DNA of the CDR3 is TGTGCCAGCAGTTCGGGGGACAGGGGCTACGAGCAGTACTTC. It yields the protein CASSSGDRGYEQYF.

V is TRBV29-1 and J is TRBJ1-1, with D maybe TRBD1 (5 bases). The CDR3 extends over 13 amino acids. V was shortened by 2 bases and J by 9 bases, with 16 bases between the two germline ends. Germline V gene data show CDR1 as SQVTM and CDR2 as ANQGSEA. The CDR3 DNA is TGCAGCGTTGAACCCCTCCTTGAGGGGAAAGCTTTCTTT. It encodes CSVEPLLEGKAFF.

As concerns this clone: A read error may produce the germline difference seen at one junction end. V gene TRBV9 combines with J gene TRBJ1-1; D unresolved. This CDR3 contains 13 residues. CDR1 and CDR2 from the germline V gene are SGDLS and YYNGEE. This chain's CDR3 is CTSSVGLRTEAFF. CDR3 DNA sequence: TGTACCAGCAGCGTAGGATTGCGCACTGAAGCTTTCTTT. The full variable domain, in which reference TRBV9 and TRBJ1-1 provide the parts outside the CDR3, is DSGVTQTPKHLITATGQRVTLRCSPRSGDLSVYWYQQSLDQGLQFLIQYYNGEERAKGNILERFSAQQFPDLHSELNLSSLELGDSALYFCTSSVGLRTEAFFGQGTRLTVV.

This sequence joins TRBV4-3 and TRBJ2-3; D is unclear. The germline V gene encodes CDR1 LGHNA and CDR2 YSLEER. V lost 0 bases to trimming and J lost 6 bases, with 10 bases between them. The CDR3 has 14 residues. CDR3 nucleotides: TGCGCCAGCAGCCAAGAATGGAGTGTGGATACGCAGTATTTT. Its protein is CASSQEWSVDTQYF.

This rearrangement joins TRBV18 to TRBJ2-3, with 9 positions matching TRBD2. The V gene's germline CDR1 is KGHSH and CDR2 LQKENI. The ends lost 6 bases at V and 2 bases at J; junction bases unmatched: 9. The CDR3 is 16 amino acids. The CDR3 sequence: CASSLGLAGTTDTQYF. CDR3 sequence (DNA): TGTGCCAGCTCTCTAGGGCTAGCGGGGACCACAGATACGCAGTATTTT.

The rearrangement uses TRBV5-1 and TRBJ2-3; D remains unclear. V lost 2 bases, J lost 4 bases, and 8 bases lay in between. Germline V gene data show CDR1 as SGHRS and CDR2 as YFSETQ. The CDR3 has 13 residues. The CDR3, as DNA: TGCGCCAGCAGCTTACGGGTTGCAGATACGCAGTATTTT. Its translation: CASSLRVADTQYF.

The chain uses TRBV9 and TRBJ2-2; no reliable D call. This CDR3 is built from 14 residues. V lost 6 bases and J 7 bases, leaving 16 bases between the germline ends. CDR1 SGDLS and CDR2 YYNGEE come from the germline V gene. The CDR3 region is CASMGDPWVGELFF. CDR3 nucleotide sequence: TGTGCCAGCATGGGTGACCCATGGGTCGGGGAGCTGTTTTTT.

V gene TRBV7-6 combines with J gene TRBJ2-7, with D perhaps matching TRBD2 (6 bases). Trimming stripped 5 bases from V and 1 base from J, with 12 bases between. The CDR3 totals 14 residues. In germline, CDR1 is SGHVS, CDR2 FNYEAQ. The CDR3 sequence: CASSPRDWSYEQYF. As DNA, the CDR3 is TGTGCCAGCAGCCCGCGGGACTGGTCCTACGAGCAGTACTTC. Full variable domain (missing parts from reference TRBV7-6 and TRBJ2-7): GAGVSQSPRYKVTKRGQDVALRCDPISGHVSLYWYRQALGQGPEFLTYFNYEAQQDKSGLPNDRFSAERPEGSISTLTIQRTEQRDSAMYRCASSPRDWSYEQYFGPGTRLTVT.